The 15 T cell receptor beta chains reported below all come from one sample, sequenced in a study of a mutant IDH1 vaccine in newly diagnosed glioma. Time point here: week 35, safety follow-up. With topical imiquimod, each dose of the vaccine consisted of 300 ug of mutant IDH1 20-mer peptide. The data were produced by immunoSEQ multiplex PCR, yet TCRdb's version contains in-frame clones alone and is incomplete. Of roughly 32,000 clones listed, around 83% were seen once; the top ten hold 6% to 7.5%. No antigens are known for them. The specimen was PBMCs, collected from a glioma patient whose treatment included an IDH1 peptide vaccine. All receptors come from a young woman with glioma.

The CDR3, as DNA: TGCAGCGTTGCTGGGCTTATTGACTATGGCTACACCTTC. Encoded protein: CSVAGLIDYGYTF. The rearrangement joins TRBV29-1 to TRBJ1-2, with D uncertain. The germline V gene has CDR1 SQVTM and CDR2 ANQGSEA. V lost 4 bases to trimming and J lost 3 bases, with 12 bases between them. CDR3 length: 13 residues.

This clone turned up a few times. The chain combines TRBV5-1 with TRBJ2-1; TRBD2 agrees at 15 bases. Germline CDR1 SGHRS, CDR2 YFSETQ. After removal of 2 bases from V and 7 bases from J, the junction contained 7 bases not matched to a gene. The CDR3 has 17 amino acids. CDR3 amino acids: CASSLGLAGGLGNEQFF. CDR3 in DNA: TGCGCCAGCAGCTTAGGACTAGCGGGGGGGCTAGGGAATGAGCAGTTCTTC.

The V gene is TRBV25-1, the J gene TRBJ2-6, with a possible D match to TRBD1 (6 bases). The CDR3 totals 16 residues. Trimming took off 3 bases at V and 6 bases at J, with 15 bases between the two ends. CDR1 is MGHDK and CDR2 is SYGVNS in the germline V gene. CDR3 loop: CASSDRVSGEANVLTF. As DNA, the CDR3 is TGTGCCAGCAGTGATCGGGTGTCAGGGGAGGCCAACGTCCTGACTTTC.

The V call is TRBV30, the J call TRBJ1-6; a weak D match, TRBD1 (6 bases). Per germline, CDR1 GTSNPN and CDR2 SVGIG (reference sequence). The CDR3 has 15 residues. Trimming pared 1 base from V and 4 bases from J, leaving 11 bases between. For the CDR3, the DNA is TGTGCCTGGAGTGACAAAGGACAGTATAATTCACCCCTCCACTTT. Translated, it gives CAWSDKGQYNSPLHF.

The chain employs TRBV5-5 and TRBJ1-2, with D unclear. The CDR3 consists of 14 residues. V was cut by 3 bases and J by 7 bases, with 16 bases left in between. CDR1 is SGHKS and CDR2 is YYEKEE in the germline V gene (reference sequence). CDR3 sequence reads: CASSWGVGFGGYTF. The CDR3 coding sequence is TGTGCCAGCAGCTGGGGTGTAGGGTTTGGTGGCTACACCTTC.

This clone has only one observation. This chain uses TRBV7-2 with TRBJ2-3; 10 bases match TRBD2. With V trimmed by 8 bases and J by 2 bases, 4 bases remained unmatched. The germline V gene encodes CDR1 SGHTA and CDR2 FQGNSA. The length of the CDR3 is 14 residues. The CDR3 protein is CASRTSGYTDTQYF. CDR3 DNA sequence: TGTGCCAGCCGGACTAGCGGTTACACAGATACGCAGTATTTT. Supplemented by reference TRBV7-2 and TRBJ2-3, the full variable domain reads GAGVSQSPSNKVTEKGKDVELRCDPISGHTALYWYRQSLGQGLEFLIYFQGNSAPDKSGLPSDRFSAERTGGSVSTLTIQRTQQEDSAVYLCASRTSGYTDTQYFGPGTRLTVL.

The V call is TRBV7-2, the J call TRBJ2-1; 9 bases line up with TRBD2. V was clipped by 3 bases and J by 1 base; unmatched bases: 4. The CDR3 runs to 16 residues. Looked up from germline, CDR1 is SGHTA and CDR2 is FQGNSA. The DNA of the CDR3 is TGTGCCAGCAGCTTGGCACTAGCGGGTTCCTACAATGAGCAGTTCTTC. This encodes CASSLALAGSYNEQFF.

The V gene is TRBV11-1, the J gene TRBJ2-3; TRBD2 matches 13 bases. The germline CDR1 and CDR2 sequences are SGHAT and FQDESV (reference sequence). The CDR3 length is 17 residues. Losses at the gene ends were 1 base for V and 3 bases for J; bases not matched to a gene: 4. DNA of the CDR3: TGTGCCAGCAGCTTAGGGGAACTAGCGGGGGGGACAGATACGCAGTATTTT. Translated: CASSLGELAGGTDTQYF.

The chain links TRBV5-6 to TRBJ1-2; tentatively, D is TRBD1 (6 bases). The CDR3 spans 14 residues. V was pared by 5 bases and J by 2 bases, with 13 bases between. The germline V gene has CDR1 SGHDT and CDR2 YYEEEE. The CDR3 loop is CASRIGGRNYGYTF. CDR3 nucleotides: TGTGCCAGCAGGATAGGGGGTAGGAACTATGGCTACACCTTC.

This CDR3 is CARSLAQKRGLTDEAFF. The CDR3 bases are TGTGCCAGAAGCTTGGCTCAAAAACGGGGCCTGACGGATGAAGCTTTCTTT. The V call is TRBV5-3, the J call TRBJ1-1; tentative D call: TRBD1 (5 bases). TRBV5-3 is marked as an open reading frame, function uncertain. The germline V and J ends were trimmed by 0 bases and 7 bases, with 22 bases remaining between them. There are 17 residues in the CDR3.

The chain couples TRBV6-4 to TRBJ1-1; D not resolved. Trimming shortened V by 3 bases and J by 0 bases, and 5 bases separated the two germline ends. Looked up from germline, CDR1 is MRHNA and CDR2 is SNTAGT. The CDR3 length is 13 residues. Written as DNA, the CDR3 is TGTGCCAGCAGTGAGCAGGTGAACACTGAAGCTTTCTTT. Translating it yields CASSEQVNTEAFF.

V and J are TRBV7-2 and TRBJ2-5, with 9 bases identical to TRBD1. The germline gives CDR1 SGHTA, CDR2 FQGNSA. The trim removed 5 bases at V and 3 bases at J, leaving 4 bases unmatched. The CDR3 contains 14 residues. This CDR3 reads CASSPRTGEETQYF. In DNA form, the CDR3 reads TGTGCCAGCAGCCCACGGACAGGGGAAGAGACCCAGTACTTC.

This clone was recorded a few times. The chain uses TRBV29-1 and TRBJ2-1; 10 bases line up with TRBD2. CDR1 and CDR2 (germline): SQVTM, ANQGSEA. The CDR3 sequence is 12 residues long. Trimming at V came to 4 bases and at J to 6 bases, leaving 0 bases not matched to a gene. The CDR3 here is CSVASGSNEQFF. The CDR3 DNA is TGCAGCGTTGCTAGCGGGAGCAATGAGCAGTTCTTC.

The genes are TRBV27 and TRBJ1-4; no clear D gene. Trimming took off 6 bases at V and 2 bases at J, with 7 bases between the two ends. There are 13 residues in the CDR3. The V gene's germline CDR1 is MNHEY and CDR2 SMNVEV (reference sequence). CDR3 loop: CASRASTNEKLFF. The CDR3 DNA reads as TGTGCCAGCAGGGCATCGACTAATGAAAAACTGTTTTTT.

This clone appeared once. The rearrangement joins TRBV14 to TRBJ2-7, with D uncertain. CDR1 SGHDN and CDR2 FVKESK come from the germline V gene. CDR3 length equals 13 residues. V was pared by 4 bases and J by 9 bases, with 16 bases between. CDR3 protein: CASSPLGAPGQYF. The CDR3 bases are TGTGCCAGCAGCCCTTTAGGCGCGCCCGGGCAGTACTTC.